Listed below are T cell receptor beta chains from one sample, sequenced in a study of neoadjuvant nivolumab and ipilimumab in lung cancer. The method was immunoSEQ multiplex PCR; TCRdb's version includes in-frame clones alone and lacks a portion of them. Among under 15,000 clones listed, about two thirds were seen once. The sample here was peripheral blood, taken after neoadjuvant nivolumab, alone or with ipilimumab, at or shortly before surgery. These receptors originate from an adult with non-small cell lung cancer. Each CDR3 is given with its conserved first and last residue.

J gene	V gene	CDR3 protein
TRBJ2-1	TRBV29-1	CSVGGNEQFF
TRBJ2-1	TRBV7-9	CASSLRMGGNEQFF
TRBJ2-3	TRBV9	CASSVVSDTQYF
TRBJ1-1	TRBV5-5	CASSRPDTEAFF
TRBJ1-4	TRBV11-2	CASTWDWDEKLFF
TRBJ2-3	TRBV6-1	CASSEGTGGADTQYF
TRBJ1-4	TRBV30	CAWSVPGEKEKLFF
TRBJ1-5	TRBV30	CAWTDGHHQPQHF
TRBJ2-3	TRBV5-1	CASSLEASRGTDTQYF
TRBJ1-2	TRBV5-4	CASSLFTGMWNTF
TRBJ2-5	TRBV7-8	CATASGRAETQYF
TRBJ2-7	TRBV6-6	CASSYFTGEQYF
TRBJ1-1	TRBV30	CAWSIPEEWGMNTEAFF
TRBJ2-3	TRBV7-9	CASSGQLLLDPDTQYF
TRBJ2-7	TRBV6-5	CASTDGIAYEQYF
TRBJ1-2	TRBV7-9	CASSLAGQNYGYTF
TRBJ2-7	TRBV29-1	CSVVSGAGRPSYEQYF
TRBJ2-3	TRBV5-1	CASRPGQGGGLRTDTQYF
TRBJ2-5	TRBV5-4	CASSRDSETQYF
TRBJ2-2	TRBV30	CAWTGTANTGELFF
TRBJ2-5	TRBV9	CASSAGWEGRETQYF
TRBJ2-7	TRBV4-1	CASSPLVVFTKVQYF
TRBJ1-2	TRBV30	CAWTRGGAYGYTF
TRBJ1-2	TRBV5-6	CASSLTRGQGTYGYTF
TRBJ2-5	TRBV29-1	CSGGGGAQYF
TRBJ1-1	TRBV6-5	CASSYSPREAFF
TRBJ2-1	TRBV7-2	CASSPSGTSAYNEQFF
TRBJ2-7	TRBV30	CAWSSPIRSLSYEQYF
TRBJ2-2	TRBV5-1	CASSLEAGLRTGELFF
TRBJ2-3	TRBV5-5	CASSFDGSTDTQYF
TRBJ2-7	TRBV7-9	CASSSSLASFYEGQYF
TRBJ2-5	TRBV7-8	CASSLGGRVETQYF
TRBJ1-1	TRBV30	CAWSRVVTEAFF
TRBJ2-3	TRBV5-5	CASSRDPDTQYF
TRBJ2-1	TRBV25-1	CASSESGGRGYNEQFF
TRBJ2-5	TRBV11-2	CASSFPGAGETQYF
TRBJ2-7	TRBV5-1	CASSFGTDSEQYF
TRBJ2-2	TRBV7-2	CASRGGTYTGELFF
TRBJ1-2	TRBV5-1	CASSPQGAHYGYTF
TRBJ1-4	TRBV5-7	CASSSSGTGTEKLFF